Here is one TCR beta chain with its context. Its antigen is currently unknown. TCRdb's copy holds only in-frame clones and misses some; the assay was immunoSEQ multiplex PCR. Among approximately 2.5 million clones listed, approximately 93% were seen once. These data originate in a study of shared clonotypes between healthy human individuals. The study, taken as a whole, reports: At large depth, rarefaction still showed sorted-subset sequencing to be incomplete. Represented diversity, genetic and exposure-history alike, was limited by few donors. With four donors compared, around 5% of naive CD4 clonotypes were shared.

The CDR3 is 17 amino acids. Germline loops: CDR1 MGHRA, CDR2 YSYEKL. Trimming took 2 bases from V and 6 from J; bases not matched to a gene: 10. Donors had no recently reported acute infections or vaccinations and were HIV-negative. The gene calls are TRBV4-1 and TRBJ1-4, with 9 nucleotides matching TRBD1. The TCR was taken from a man between 18 and 35 years old in good health. Some clones in this sample may be carry-over from other donors' samples. The sequenced sample was naive CD4+ T cells from PBMCs. Indicated subset: CD45RA+ positively selected. The CDR3, as DNA: TGCGCCAGCAGCCAAAAGAAACCAGGGACAGGGTATGAAAAACTGTTTTTT. Residues: CASSQKKPGTGYEKLFF.